A selection of T cell receptor beta chains follows, all from one sample in a study of response to subunit inactivated influenza vaccine. Via MiXCR, TCRdb re-called the RT-PCR reads, giving one row per CDR3 protein. This table has 490,000 or so distinct CDR3 sequences, about 7.6% appearing once. The source was PBMCs from blood, collected less than 30 months after vaccination. All receptors come from a man aged 50 to 75 who received an inactivated influenza vaccine. The CDR3 runs from the conserved cysteine through the conserved F or W. Fields, in order: J gene, CDR3 length, V gene, D gene, clone size, CDR3 protein, CDR3 DNA. The D gene is left open where the match is weak. Clone size is shown for a subset of rows, as once, few, many or a class of expanded clone.

J: TRBJ2-6
length: 18
V: TRBV5-5
D: TRBD1
size: -
CDR3: CASSLKGTGGAGANVLTF
DNA: TGTGCCAGCAGCTTGAAGGGGACAGGGGGCGCCGGGGCCAACGTCCTGACTTTC

J: TRBJ2-1
length: 17
V: TRBV6-2/TRBV6-3
D: TRBD2
size: few
CDR3: CASSFGRAGGPDNEQFF
DNA: TGTGCCAGCAGTTTCGGTCGAGCGGGGGGGCCGGACAATGAGCAGTTCTTC

J: TRBJ2-1
length: 12
V: TRBV29-1
D: -
size: few
CDR3: CSVEVFRVEQFF
DNA: TGCAGCGTTGAAGTGTTCAGGGTGGAGCAGTTCTTC

J: TRBJ1-3
length: 13
V: TRBV7-8
D: -
size: many
CDR3: CASSPQGSNTIYF
DNA: TGTGCCAGCAGCCCCCAAGGGTCAAACACCATATATTTT

J: TRBJ2-1
length: 13
V: TRBV7-9
D: TRBD2
size: -
CDR3: CASTTGGYNEQFF
DNA: TGTGCCAGCACAACGGGGGGCTACAATGAGCAGTTCTTC

J: TRBJ2-5
length: 14
V: TRBV11-2
D: TRBD2
size: -
CDR3: CASSRLASEETQYF
DNA: TGTGCCAGCAGCCGACTAGCGTCAGAGGAGACCCAGTACTTC

J: TRBJ2-7
length: 15
V: TRBV29-1
D: TRBD2
size: few
CDR3: CSVVKRAGGPVEQYF
DNA: TGCAGCGTTGTAAAACGGGCGGGAGGGCCTGTCGAGCAGTACTTC

J: TRBJ1-2
length: 11
V: TRBV12-3/TRBV12-4
D: -
size: many
CDR3: CASSSRYGYTF
DNA: TGTGCCAGCAGCTCGAGATATGGCTACACCTTC

J: TRBJ1-1
length: 13
V: TRBV10-1
D: -
size: -
CDR3: CASRADMNTEAFF
DNA: TGCGCCAGCAGAGCAGACATGAACACTGAAGCTTTCTTT

J: TRBJ1-2
length: 13
V: TRBV7-6
D: TRBD1
size: many
CDR3: CASSRQGLSGYTF
DNA: TGTGCCAGCAGCCGACAGGGGCTGAGTGGCTACACCTTC

J: TRBJ1-2
length: 13
V: TRBV10-3
D: -
size: -
CDR3: CAITPDRRYGYTF
DNA: TGTGCCATCACCCCAGACCGGCGGTACGGCTACACCTTC

J: TRBJ2-5
length: 15
V: TRBV7-9
D: -
size: -
CDR3: CASSHSAGPWETQYF
DNA: TGTGCCAGCAGCCATTCGGCAGGGCCATGGGAGACCCAGTACTTC

J: TRBJ1-3
length: 15
V: TRBV7-9
D: -
size: few
CDR3: CASSPPGPAGNTIYF
DNA: TGTGCCAGCAGCCCACCCGGACCAGCTGGAAACACCATATATTTT

J: TRBJ2-3
length: 20
V: TRBV24-1
D: -
size: many
CDR3: CATSDPGQGEIGTSTDTQYF
DNA: TGTGCCACCAGTGATCCGGGGCAGGGCGAAATAGGTACAAGCACAGATACGCAGTATTTT

J: TRBJ2-1
length: 15
V: TRBV29-1
D: -
size: few
CDR3: CSVEESGQPYNEQFF
DNA: TGCAGCGTTGAAGAGTCAGGTCAGCCCTACAATGAGCAGTTCTTC

J: TRBJ1-1
length: 13
V: TRBV5-1
D: -
size: few
CDR3: CASRVTLNTEAFF
DNA: TGCGCCAGCAGGGTGACTCTGAACACTGAAGCTTTCTTT

J: TRBJ2-5
length: 14
V: TRBV14
D: TRBD1
size: few
CDR3: CASSYRQGRETQYF
DNA: TGTGCCAGCAGCTACCGACAGGGCAGGGAGACCCAGTACTTC

J: TRBJ2-5
length: 12
V: TRBV12-3/TRBV12-4
D: -
size: few
CDR3: CASRLQGETQYF
DNA: TGTGCCAGCAGGCTCCAGGGGGAGACCCAGTACTTC

J: TRBJ2-1
length: 12
V: TRBV29-1
D: -
size: many
CDR3: CSVAPRADEQFF
DNA: TGCAGCGTTGCACCGCGAGCCGATGAGCAGTTCTTC

J: TRBJ2-7
length: 15
V: TRBV20-1
D: TRBD2
size: few
CDR3: CSARDRASGGYEQYF
DNA: TGCAGTGCTAGAGATCGGGCTAGCGGGGGGTACGAGCAGTACTTC